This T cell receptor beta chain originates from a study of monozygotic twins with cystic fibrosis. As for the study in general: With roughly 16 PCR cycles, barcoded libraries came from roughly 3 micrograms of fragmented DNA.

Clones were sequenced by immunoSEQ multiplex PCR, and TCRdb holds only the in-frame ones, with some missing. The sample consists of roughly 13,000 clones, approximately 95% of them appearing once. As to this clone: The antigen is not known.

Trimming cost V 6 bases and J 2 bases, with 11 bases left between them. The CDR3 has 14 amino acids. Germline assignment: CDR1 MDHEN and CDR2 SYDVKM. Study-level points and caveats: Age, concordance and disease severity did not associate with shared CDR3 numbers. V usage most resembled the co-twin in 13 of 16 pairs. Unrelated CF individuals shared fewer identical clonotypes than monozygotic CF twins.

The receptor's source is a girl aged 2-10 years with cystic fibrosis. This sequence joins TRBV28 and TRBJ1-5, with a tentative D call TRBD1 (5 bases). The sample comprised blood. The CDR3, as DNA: TGTGCCAGCAGAAGGGGAGGGGGCAATCAGCCCCAGCATTTT. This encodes CASRRGGGNQPQHF.